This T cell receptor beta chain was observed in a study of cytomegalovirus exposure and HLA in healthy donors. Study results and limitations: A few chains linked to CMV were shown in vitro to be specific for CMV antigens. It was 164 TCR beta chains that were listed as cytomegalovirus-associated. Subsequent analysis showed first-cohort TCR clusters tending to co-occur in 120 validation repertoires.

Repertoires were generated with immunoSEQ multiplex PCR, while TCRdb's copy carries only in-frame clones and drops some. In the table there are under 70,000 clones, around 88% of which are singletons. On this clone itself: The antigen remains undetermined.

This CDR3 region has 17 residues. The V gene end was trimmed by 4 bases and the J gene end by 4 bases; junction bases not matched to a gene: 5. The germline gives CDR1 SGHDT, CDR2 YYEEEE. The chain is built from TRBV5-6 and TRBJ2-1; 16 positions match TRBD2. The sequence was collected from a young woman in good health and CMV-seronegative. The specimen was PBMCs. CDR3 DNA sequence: TGTGCCAGCAGCAGGGGGACTAGCGGGGGGGTTTACAATGAGCAGTTCTTC. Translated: CASSRGTSGGVYNEQFF.